This is a list of T cell receptor beta chains from one sample in a study of patients and donors after allogeneic stem cell transplantation. From the RT-PCR reads, TCRdb called clonotypes with MiXCR, one entry per CDR3 protein. In the table there are approximately 200,000 distinct CDR3 sequences, roughly two fifths of which are singletons. Sequenced: blood, either unsorted or a sorted T cell fraction (not recorded which). These receptors originate from a human donor who was either an allogeneic HSCT recipient or a stem cell or donor lymphocyte infusion donor (not recorded which). It is not recorded whose cells these are; they may come from a transplant donor. The CDR3 runs from the conserved cysteine through the conserved F or W. D genes are given only for firm matches. Not all rows give a size; the values are once, few, many and, for expanded clones, a class.

d_call	v_call	j_call	clone_size	cdr3_aa	cdr3_nt
NA	TRBV6-2/TRBV6-3	TRBJ1-5	few	CASSYSPWGPQHF	TGTGCCAGCAGTTACTCCCCATGGGGGCCCCAGCATTTT
NA	TRBV28	TRBJ1-4	few	CASSSDRDSNEKLFF	TGTGCCAGCAGTTCGGACAGAGACAGTAATGAAAAACTGTTTTTT
NA	TRBV6-5	TRBJ2-3	few	CASSQGQFTDTQYF	TGTGCCAGCAGTCAGGGGCAGTTCACAGATACGCAGTATTTT
NA	TRBV6-2/TRBV6-3	TRBJ1-3	NA	CASSYSSIQASGNTIYF	TGTGCCAGCAGTTACTCGTCGATCCAGGCCTCTGGAAACACCATATATTTT
NA	TRBV29-1	TRBJ2-7	NA	CSVIEYEQYF	TGCAGCGTTATTGAATACGAGCAGTACTTC
NA	TRBV9	TRBJ2-5	NA	CASSSRDAKETQYF	TGTGCCAGCAGCTCCCGGGACGCAAAAGAGACCCAGTACTTC
NA	TRBV28	TRBJ1-5	NA	CASTRPQGANQPQHF	TGTGCCAGCACCCGGCCCCAGGGTGCTAATCAGCCCCAGCATTTT
NA	TRBV6-1	TRBJ1-6	few	CASSEPTTGSNSPLHF	TGTGCCAGCAGTGAACCTACGACAGGTTCTAATTCACCCCTCCACTTT
TRBD2	TRBV5-1	TRBJ2-3	few	CASSLALAGARDTQYF	TGCGCCAGCAGCTTGGCCCTAGCGGGAGCAAGAGATACGCAGTATTTT
TRBD1	TRBV7-9	TRBJ2-2	few	CASSFGTGISGELFF	TGTGCCAGCAGCTTTGGGACAGGGATCTCCGGGGAGCTGTTTTTT
TRBD1	TRBV6-5	TRBJ1-1	NA	CASSYSGQGGTEAFF	TGTGCCAGCAGTTACTCGGGACAGGGTGGCACTGAAGCTTTCTTT
NA	TRBV12-3/TRBV12-4	TRBJ1-1	few	CASSLGVDSMNTEAFF	TGTGCCAGCAGTTTAGGAGTCGACAGCATGAACACTGAAGCTTTCTTT
NA	TRBV12-3/TRBV12-4	TRBJ2-1	NA	CASSLGTNPFF	TGTGCCAGCAGTTTAGGTACAAACCCGTTCTTC
NA	TRBV28	TRBJ1-2	few	CASSPPRGQRHGYTF	TGTGCCAGCAGTCCTCCCCGGGGACAACGACATGGCTACACCTTC
NA	TRBV7-2	TRBJ2-5	few	CASSLVGGQETQYF	TGTGCCAGCAGCTTAGTTGGCGGTCAAGAGACCCAGTACTTC
TRBD1	TRBV10-3	TRBJ2-7	few	CAISQTGFDEQYF	TGTGCCATCAGCCAGACAGGGTTCGACGAGCAGTACTTC